The rows below give T cell receptor beta chains drawn from one sample of a study of blood T cell repertoires in COVID-19. This table comes from immunoSEQ multiplex PCR, and its TCRdb copy is limited to in-frame clones, with some not included. The sample has 200,000 to 250,000 clones, 80% to 90% seen once. The sequenced sample was PBMCs or T cells enriched from blood (not recorded which). These receptors originate from a woman aged 25 to 39 who had been exposed to COVID-19. The CDR3 runs from the conserved cysteine through the conserved F or W. The D gene is left open where the match is weak. The size field is filled for only some rows; it gives once, few, many or a size class.

D gene	V gene	J gene	clone size	CDR3 DNA	CDR3 protein
-	TRBV5-1	TRBJ1-1	-	TGCGCCAGCAGCTTGGCTCTTTGGGGGCCGAACACTGAAGCTTTCTTT	CASSLALWGPNTEAFF
TRBD1	TRBV19	TRBJ2-2	-	TGTGCCAGTAGTATTACAGGGGGCAGTGTCACCGGGGAGCTGTTTTTT	CASSITGGSVTGELFF
TRBD2	TRBV7-3	TRBJ2-1	-	TGTGCCAGCAGTCCGACTAGCGGGAGGGCCGGTGAGCAGTTCTTC	CASSPTSGRAGEQFF
TRBD2	TRBV3-1/TRBV3-2	TRBJ2-1	-	TGTGCCAGCAGCCAGCAGCCAACTAGCGGGCCATACAATGAGCAGTTCTTC	CASSQQPTSGPYNEQFF
-	TRBV5-8	TRBJ1-5	once	TGTGCCAGCAGCTTGGTCCCCGGTGGAGTGGCCCAGCATTTT	CASSLVPGGVAQHF
TRBD2	TRBV4-1	TRBJ2-3	once	TGCGCCAGCAGCCGAGACCCGGGACTAGCGGCCCCAGATACGCAGTATTTT	CASSRDPGLAAPDTQYF
TRBD1	TRBV7-9	TRBJ2-7	-	TGTGCCAGCAGCACCCGGACAGGGAGACCCTACGAGCAGTACTTC	CASSTRTGRPYEQYF
TRBD1	TRBV5-1	TRBJ1-2	once	TGCGCCAGCAGCTTGGGCCAGGGGGCGAACTATGGCTACACCTTC	CASSLGQGANYGYTF
TRBD2	TRBV3-1/TRBV3-2	TRBJ2-1	medium-sized	TGTGCCAGCAGCCAAGGACCCACTAGCGGGAGGTATGAGCAGTTCTTC	CASSQGPTSGRYEQFF
TRBD1	TRBV5-4	TRBJ2-5	-	TGTGCCAGCAGCACGGGACAGGGGGACAAGAAAGAGACCCAGTACTTC	CASSTGQGDKKETQYF
-	TRBV18	TRBJ2-6	-	TGTGCCAGCTCACCTTATCAGGGGTCCATGGACTCTGGGGCCAACGTCCTGACTTTC	CASSPYQGSMDSGANVLTF
-	TRBV15	TRBJ1-1	few	TGTGCCACCTTGGACAGTATGAACACTGAAGCTTTCTTT	CATLDSMNTEAFF
-	TRBV28	TRBJ2-5	-	TGTGCCAGCAGTTTAGGAGGGGGCGGGACGGAGACCCAGTACTTC	CASSLGGGGTETQYF
-	TRBV2	TRBJ2-3	-	TGTGCCAGCAGAGAGAGAACTAGCACAGATACGCAGTATTTT	CASRERTSTDTQYF
-	TRBV18	TRBJ2-3	-	TGTGCCAGCTCACTCGGACAAACCACAGATACGCAGTATTTT	CASSLGQTTDTQYF
TRBD1	TRBV30	TRBJ1-3	-	TGTGCCTGGGGGACAGGGGGAAACACCATATATTTT	CAWGTGGNTIYF
TRBD1	TRBV6-5	TRBJ1-4	-	TGTGCCAGCAGCCCGGGACAGATTAATGAAAAACTGTTTTTT	CASSPGQINEKLFF
-	TRBV2	TRBJ1-6	-	TGTGCCAGCACCGGGGTTGGAAATTCACCCCTCCACTTT	CASTGVGNSPLHF
-	TRBV7-8	TRBJ2-1	-	TGTGCCAGCAGCTTAGCGTTACAGGTACAGGGCAATGAGCAGTTCTTC	CASSLALQVQGNEQFF
TRBD2	TRBV11-3	TRBJ2-7	-	TGTGCCAGCAGCCGGGCCGGGGGGAACTACGAGCAGTACTTC	CASSRAGGNYEQYF
TRBD1	TRBV29-1	TRBJ2-7	-	TGCAGCGTTGAGGGGGGACAGGGCGCGGTTGAGCAGTACTTC	CSVEGGQGAVEQYF
TRBD1	TRBV19	TRBJ1-6	-	TGTGCCAGTAGTATAGCGACAGGGGGGAATTCACCCCTCCACTTT	CASSIATGGNSPLHF
-	TRBV28	TRBJ1-1	-	TGTGCCAGCAGCCAGTGGGGCGTGAACACTGAAGCTTTCTTT	CASSQWGVNTEAFF
-	TRBV12-5	TRBJ1-3	-	TGTGCTAGTGGCCATCCGTTCGGCTCTGGAAACACCATATATTTT	CASGHPFGSGNTIYF
-	TRBV28	TRBJ2-3	-	TGTGCCAGCAGTTTATTCGGTACCACAGATACGCAGTATTTT	CASSLFGTTDTQYF
-	TRBV29-1	TRBJ1-2	-	TGCAGCGTTACGATAGCTAACTATGGCTACACCTTC	CSVTIANYGYTF
-	TRBV23-1	TRBJ2-5	once	TGCGCTAAGTTTCAAGACCCTGCGGAAGAGACCCAGTACTTC	CAKFQDPAEETQYF
-	TRBV6-6	TRBJ2-2	-	TGTGCCAGCAGTTACTCGCGTCTAGTGAGCGGGGAGCTGTTTTTT	CASSYSRLVSGELFF
TRBD1	TRBV25-1	TRBJ1-4	-	TGTGCCAGCCGACAGGGGAATGAAAAACTGTTTTTT	CASRQGNEKLFF
TRBD2	TRBV4-2	TRBJ2-5	-	TGTGCCAGCAGCCAAGCGGGACTAGCGGGAGAAGAGACCCAGTACTTC	CASSQAGLAGEETQYF
-	TRBV12-3/TRBV12-4	TRBJ2-5	-	TGTGCCAGCAGTCCAAGGGAGGAGACCCAGTACTTC	CASSPREETQYF
-	TRBV10-3	TRBJ1-2	-	TGTGCCATCAAGGGTTGGGGGGGCAACCCCTATGGCTACACCTTC	CAIKGWGGNPYGYTF
TRBD1	TRBV2	TRBJ2-7	-	TGTGCCAGCAGTGAAGCTTTGGTGACAGGGGGAAAGATCGAGCAGTACTTC	CASSEALVTGGKIEQYF
TRBD2	TRBV19	TRBJ2-7	-	TGTGCCAGTACGGACGGGCTAGCGGGAGGAGAGCAGTACTTC	CASTDGLAGGEQYF
-	TRBV7-2	TRBJ1-3	-	TGTGCCAGCAGCTTATATACATCCTTTGGAAACACCATATATTTT	CASSLYTSFGNTIYF
TRBD1	TRBV20-1	TRBJ1-5	-	TGCAGTGCTAGTACTGGAGGGGGCGTTCAGCCCCAGCATTTT	CSASTGGGVQPQHF
-	TRBV29-1	TRBJ2-1	-	TGCAGCGTCCGAACGTTCCGCAGGCTGTCCAATGAGCAGTTCTTC	CSVRTFRRLSNEQFF
-	TRBV6-5	TRBJ1-6	-	TGTGCCAGCAGCCGCGGGAGCTCCTATAATTCACCCCTCCACTTT	CASSRGSSYNSPLHF
-	TRBV6-2/TRBV6-3	TRBJ2-4	-	TGTGCCAGCAGTTACTCTCCTCCCTCTCAAAACAATCAGTACTTC	CASSYSPPSQNNQYF
TRBD1	TRBV27	TRBJ1-1	once	TGTGCCAGCAGTGTCGACAGGGGGTTGGGGAACACTGAAGCTTTCTTT	CASSVDRGLGNTEAFF
TRBD2	TRBV2	TRBJ2-3	-	TGTGCCAGCAGTGAAAGGATTAGCGGGAGAAGAGATACGCAGTATTTT	CASSERISGRRDTQYF